This entry describes one TCR beta chain. It has no known antigen specificity. Within one base of it there is no much larger clone, and no base qualities were kept. The study evaluated CTLA-4 blockade (ipilimumab) given together with focal radiation therapy in patients who had chemo-refractory metastatic non-small-cell lung cancer. The data are from a study of radiotherapy plus CTLA-4 blockade in lung cancer (dated by TCRdb to the late 2010s). With regard to the full study: Objective responses occurred in 18% of enrolled patients, and 31% achieved disease control. The study at large found these results: After treatment with radiotherapy and ipilimumab, TCR clones that originated in tumors expanded in peripheral blood. The strongest predictors of response were reported to be early dynamic shifts in blood T cell clones along with a rise in serum interferon-beta following radiation.

The library was made by the immunoSEQ multiplex PCR assay. Held by TCRdb, this immuneACCESS table contains in-frame sequences only and omits some clones. Under half of the omission traces to an unresolved V gene where checked; the cause of the rest is unknown. The sample has about 51,000 clones on record, 65% to 85% of them singletons. Of the sample, about 2.5% falls within the top ten clones. Clipping removes 0 bases from V and 7 bases from J, with 22 as the unmatched junction base count. There are 20 amino acids in the CDR3, from cysteine to phenylalanine inclusive. Here the CDR3 DNA is all that survives: 60 bases in frame from base 1. The germline V gene specifies SGDLS as CDR1 and YYNGEE as CDR2.

The source is a human donor with non-small cell lung cancer whose response to radiotherapy plus ipilimumab could not be evaluated. This chain is built from TRBV9 and TRBJ2-1; 7 central bases correspond to TRBD2. Sequenced material: peripheral blood, taken from a patient treated with radiotherapy plus ipilimumab. The sequenced DNA: TGTGCCAGCAGCGTAGCACTCCGGGGGAGGGCTAGCGGAGGGTATAATGAGCAGTTCTTC. Its amino acids are CASSVALRGRASGGYNEQFF.